Listed below are T cell receptor beta chains from one sample, sequenced in a study of blood T cell repertoires in COVID-19. TCRdb's copy holds only in-frame clones and misses some; the assay was immunoSEQ multiplex PCR. Among 280,000 or so clones listed, roughly 89% were seen once. Sequencing used PBMCs or T cells enriched from blood (not recorded which). These receptors all come from a woman younger than 30 with acute COVID-19. The conserved cysteine and the conserved F or W are not part of the CDR3 here. A D gene is named only where the DNA matches it firmly.

V | D | CDR3
TRBV7-9 | - | ASSLAIQAGIPEAF
TRBV7-2 | - | ASSLGLGPPALEQY
TRBV30 | TRBD1 | AWRRRTGEYQETQY
TRBV7-2 | - | ASSPAGDNYGYT
TRBV10-3 | TRBD2 | AISDQREMSTDTQY
TRBV28 | TRBD2 | ASRPLAGGFGQY
TRBV28 | - | ASSLGLPGAYGYT
TRBV3-1/TRBV3-2 | - | ASSQDPGGGPDFEQY
TRBV7-2 | TRBD1 | ASSLGGTGYTGELF
TRBV5-5 | TRBD1 | ASTPGDRGHYEQY
TRBV10-3 | - | AISEDSKNIQY
TRBV2 | - | ASSEGLSVKTQY
TRBV7-2 | TRBD2 | ASSLAVGTSMYEQY
TRBV6-5 | - | ASSYGQPFHGQPQH
TRBV5-4 | TRBD2 | ASRPASRAGGFYEQY
TRBV4-3 | - | ASSQDYAGRAYYGYT
TRBV28 | TRBD1 | ASSPGQGAVTLH
TRBV28 | - | ASSFSDRLLRAEAF
TRBV28 | TRBD2 | ASSSGLAGAGIAKNIQY
TRBV6-5 | - | ASRTEREAF
TRBV12-3/TRBV12-4 | TRBD2 | ASARLAEQF
TRBV7-9 | TRBD2 | ASSLDSGDLNEQF
TRBV7-3 | TRBD2 | ASSLGLAGRGTADTQY